These 9 T cell receptor beta chains were sequenced from one sample in a study of T cells in localized non-small cell lung cancer. Here immunoSEQ multiplex PCR was the method, and the copy in TCRdb shows in-frame clones only, minus some. Here the sample spans tens of thousands of clones, 70% to 90% being singletons. The material sequenced was peripheral blood, taken before any cancer treatment. The receptors stem from a man aged 40 to 70 with stage I squamous cell lung carcinoma.

This CDR3 is CASRGTSENYEQYF. DNA for the CDR3: TGCGCCAGCAGGGGGACTAGCGAAAACTACGAGCAGTACTTC. The V call is TRBV5-1, the J call TRBJ2-7, with TRBD2 identical over 10 bases. The junction had 5 bases not matched to a gene; V was cut back by 5 bases and J by 3 bases. This CDR3 has 14 residues. Looked up from germline, CDR1 is SGHRS and CDR2 is YFSETQ.

The chain is built from TRBV9 and TRBJ2-7, with D possibly matching TRBD2 (5 bases). V was cut by 4 bases and J by 0 bases, with 14 bases left in between. CDR3 size: 15 residues. Per germline, CDR1 SGDLS and CDR2 YYNGEE. CDR3 in DNA: TGTGCCAGCAGCCCGAGGGCCCTGAGCTCCTACGAGCAGTACTTC. It yields the protein CASSPRALSSYEQYF. Drawing the rest from reference TRBV9 and TRBJ2-7, the complete variable domain is DSGVTQTPKHLITATGQRVTLRCSPRSGDLSVYWYQQSLDQGLQFLIQYYNGEERAKGNILERFSAQQFPDLHSELNLSSLELGDSALYFCASSPRALSSYEQYFGPGTRLTVT.

The genes are TRBV9 and TRBJ2-2, with D hard to call. With 1 base removed from V and 2 bases from J, the gap between germline ends came to 6 bases. The CDR3 sequence is 14 residues long. Germline V gives CDR1 SGDLS, CDR2 YYNGEE. The CDR3 loop reads CASSVMDNTGELFF. CDR3 coding DNA: TGTGCCAGCAGCGTAATGGACAACACCGGGGAGCTGTTTTTT.

This clone was seen once. The rearrangement links TRBV4-3 to TRBJ2-7; the D gene could be TRBD1 or TRBD2 (5 bases each). The V end lost 1 base, the J end lost 6 bases, and 16 bases lay between the germline ends. CDR1 is LGHNA, CDR2 YSLEER, per germline. This CDR3 has 15 amino acids. In nucleotides, the CDR3 is TGCGCCAGCAGCCAAGGCTCAGGGCAGGAGGCCGAGCAGTACTTC. Translated, it gives CASSQGSGQEAEQYF.

The gene calls are TRBV7-2 and TRBJ2-1; possibly TRBD2 for D (6 bases). CDR1 is SGHTA, CDR2 FQGNSA, per germline. CDR3 length: 13 residues. V was cut by 8 bases and J by 5 bases, with 13 bases left in between. The CDR3 sequence: CASRRPGDNEQFF. CDR3 DNA sequence: TGTGCCAGCCGACGCCCGGGGGACAATGAGCAGTTCTTC.

This chain joins TRBV7-2 and TRBJ2-3; D is undetermined. The CDR3 is 15 residues long. Germline V gene lookup returns CDR1 SGHTA and CDR2 FQGNSA. The V end was cut by 5 bases, the J end by 6 bases, with 18 bases between. DNA for the CDR3: TGTGCCAGCAGCCCTGGTCAAATAATTCATGATACGCAGTATTTT. Translating gives CASSPGQIIHDTQYF.

The rearrangement joins TRBV6-5 to TRBJ2-3; TRBD2 might be the D (6 bases). This CDR3 has 15 residues. Trimming cost V 5 bases and J 0 bases, with 12 bases left between them. Germline V gene lookup returns CDR1 MNHEY and CDR2 SVGAGI. The CDR3 reads CASSPGTGSTDTQYF. In DNA, the CDR3 is TGTGCCAGCAGTCCCGGGACTGGGAGCACAGATACGCAGTATTTT.

The chain recombines TRBV15 with TRBJ2-5; maybe TRBD1 (6 bases). CDR3 length: 14 residues. V lost 1 base, J lost 4 bases, and 10 bases lay in between. Germline V gene sequence: CDR1 LNHNV, CDR2 YYDKDF (reference sequence). The CDR3 reads CATSRVPRGETQYF. The CDR3 DNA reads TGTGCCACCAGCAGAGTTCCCAGGGGAGAGACCCAGTACTTC.

This clone came up once. The rearrangement links TRBV20-1 to TRBJ2-7; D is uncertain. Germline lookup yields CDR1 DFQATT and CDR2 SNEGSKA (reference sequence). The V gene lost 5 bases and the J gene lost 2 bases, with 7 bases spanning the gap. The CDR3 extends over 11 amino acids. Written as DNA, the CDR3 is TGCAGTGCTCCGGACGCCTACGAGCAGTACTTC. Translating it yields CSAPDAYEQYF.